Listed below are T cell receptor beta chains from one sample, sequenced in a study of blood T cell repertoires in COVID-19. Measured with immunoSEQ multiplex PCR; TCRdb has only the in-frame clones, and not every one. Of fewer than 150,000 clones listed, about nine tenths are singletons. The sample was peripheral blood. These receptors were obtained from a man aged 50 to 60 with active or convalescent COVID-19. The CDR3 runs from the conserved cysteine through the conserved F or W. D genes are given only for firm matches. Only part of the rows carry a size: once, few, many, or a class if the clone is expanded.

D gene: -; clone size: -; CDR3 length: 14; J gene: TRBJ1-1; V gene: TRBV6-5; CDR3 protein: CASTRDTPNTEAFF; CDR3 DNA: TGTGCCAGCACCCGGGACACCCCGAACACTGAAGCTTTCTTT
D gene: -; clone size: -; CDR3 length: 11; J gene: TRBJ2-3; V gene: TRBV11-2; CDR3 protein: CASSYSDTQYF; CDR3 DNA: TGTGCCAGCAGCTATTCGGATACGCAGTATTTT
D gene: -; clone size: few; CDR3 length: 13; J gene: TRBJ1-3; V gene: TRBV2; CDR3 protein: CASVRQSGNTIYF; CDR3 DNA: TGTGCCAGCGTCAGACAGTCTGGAAACACCATATATTTT
D gene: -; clone size: -; CDR3 length: 12; J gene: TRBJ1-1; V gene: TRBV9; CDR3 protein: CASSNPGGEAFF; CDR3 DNA: TGTGCCAGCAGCAACCCCGGGGGTGAAGCTTTCTTT
D gene: -; clone size: -; CDR3 length: 16; J gene: TRBJ2-3; V gene: TRBV3-1/TRBV3-2; CDR3 protein: CASSLVPGLGTDTQYF; CDR3 DNA: TGTGCCAGCAGCCTAGTCCCGGGACTGGGCACAGATACGCAGTATTTT
D gene: -; clone size: -; CDR3 length: 15; J gene: TRBJ2-2; V gene: TRBV6-2/TRBV6-3; CDR3 protein: CASSSRRGNTGELFF; CDR3 DNA: TGTGCCAGCAGTTCCCGGAGAGGGAACACCGGGGAGCTGTTTTTT
D gene: -; clone size: -; CDR3 length: 14; J gene: TRBJ2-1; V gene: TRBV19; CDR3 protein: CASSRARTYNEQFF; CDR3 DNA: TGTGCCAGTAGCAGGGCCCGAACCTACAATGAGCAGTTCTTC
D gene: -; clone size: -; CDR3 length: 15; J gene: TRBJ2-1; V gene: TRBV4-1; CDR3 protein: CASSQEAATYNEQFF; CDR3 DNA: TGCGCCAGCAGCCAAGAGGCGGCTACCTACAATGAGCAGTTCTTC
D gene: -; clone size: few; CDR3 length: 15; J gene: TRBJ1-2; V gene: TRBV7-3; CDR3 protein: CASSLTGGPKYGYTF; CDR3 DNA: TGTGCCAGCAGCTTAACGGGAGGACCGAAGTATGGCTACACCTTC
D gene: -; clone size: -; CDR3 length: 13; J gene: TRBJ2-1; V gene: TRBV7-9; CDR3 protein: CASSLSHYNEQFF; CDR3 DNA: TGTGCCAGCAGCTTAAGCCATTACAATGAGCAGTTCTTC
D gene: -; clone size: once; CDR3 length: 14; J gene: TRBJ1-1; V gene: TRBV7-9; CDR3 protein: CASSWGLMNTEAFF; CDR3 DNA: TGTGCCAGCAGCTGGGGACTGATGAACACTGAAGCTTTCTTT
D gene: -; clone size: -; CDR3 length: 15; J gene: TRBJ1-5; V gene: TRBV6-5; CDR3 protein: CASSPQPYSNQPQHF; CDR3 DNA: TGTGCCAGCAGTCCCCAACCCTATAGCAATCAGCCCCAGCATTTT
D gene: -; clone size: -; CDR3 length: 14; J gene: TRBJ1-4; V gene: TRBV10-3; CDR3 protein: CAISDPDKGEKLFF; CDR3 DNA: TGTGCCATCAGTGATCCGGACAAGGGGGAAAAACTGTTTTTT
D gene: -; clone size: -; CDR3 length: 14; J gene: TRBJ2-3; V gene: TRBV19; CDR3 protein: CASSIRTATDTQYF; CDR3 DNA: TGTGCCAGTAGTATCAGGACAGCCACAGATACGCAGTATTTT
D gene: TRBD2; clone size: -; CDR3 length: 16; J gene: TRBJ2-7; V gene: TRBV29-1; CDR3 protein: CSVRGGTEVRPYEQYF; CDR3 DNA: TGCAGCGTCCGGGGAGGGACCGAGGTCCGCCCCTACGAGCAGTACTTC
D gene: TRBD1; clone size: -; CDR3 length: 15; J gene: TRBJ1-5; V gene: TRBV6-5; CDR3 protein: CASILQGASNQPQHF; CDR3 DNA: TGTGCCAGCATCCTACAGGGGGCAAGCAATCAGCCCCAGCATTTT
D gene: TRBD1; clone size: -; CDR3 length: 15; J gene: TRBJ1-4; V gene: TRBV28; CDR3 protein: CASRGGTATNEKLFF; CDR3 DNA: TGTGCCAGCAGAGGTGGGACAGCAACTAATGAAAAACTGTTTTTT
D gene: TRBD2; clone size: -; CDR3 length: 16; J gene: TRBJ2-1; V gene: TRBV6-2/TRBV6-3; CDR3 protein: CASSPRWGSGIDEQFF; CDR3 DNA: TGTGCCAGCAGTCCCCGCTGGGGTAGCGGGATAGATGAGCAGTTCTTC
D gene: TRBD2; clone size: few; CDR3 length: 15; J gene: TRBJ2-2; V gene: TRBV7-6; CDR3 protein: CASSLAIRTSGELFF; CDR3 DNA: TGTGCCAGCAGCTTAGCAATTAGGACTAGCGGGGAGCTGTTTTTT
D gene: TRBD2; clone size: -; CDR3 length: 18; J gene: TRBJ2-1; V gene: TRBV5-6; CDR3 protein: CASSFPSSLVAGGDEQFF; CDR3 DNA: TGTGCCAGCAGCTTTCCCTCGTCTTTGGTAGCGGGAGGGGATGAGCAGTTCTTC
D gene: -; clone size: -; CDR3 length: 14; J gene: TRBJ2-3; V gene: TRBV7-8; CDR3 protein: CASSLVVERDTQYF; CDR3 DNA: TGTGCCAGCAGCTTAGTTGTCGAACGGGATACGCAGTATTTT
D gene: -; clone size: -; CDR3 length: 15; J gene: TRBJ1-5; V gene: TRBV18; CDR3 protein: CASSRGGTSFQPQHF; CDR3 DNA: TGTGCCAGCTCACGAGGGGGTACTTCATTTCAGCCCCAGCATTTT
D gene: -; clone size: -; CDR3 length: 12; J gene: TRBJ2-1; V gene: TRBV5-5; CDR3 protein: CASSLVNNEQFF; CDR3 DNA: TGTGCCAGCAGCTTGGTTAACAATGAGCAGTTCTTC
D gene: -; clone size: -; CDR3 length: 16; J gene: TRBJ1-1; V gene: TRBV18; CDR3 protein: CASSPPGSGRHTEAFF; CDR3 DNA: TGTGCCAGCTCACCACCGGGTTCAGGGAGGCACACTGAAGCTTTCTTT
D gene: -; clone size: -; CDR3 length: 15; J gene: TRBJ1-1; V gene: TRBV5-4; CDR3 protein: CASSLAAGEYTEAFF; CDR3 DNA: TGTGCCAGCAGCTTGGCCGCGGGGGAGTACACTGAAGCTTTCTTT
D gene: TRBD1; clone size: once; CDR3 length: 19; J gene: TRBJ1-5; V gene: TRBV19; CDR3 protein: CATPSLLGTGGEGGQPQHF; CDR3 DNA: TGTGCCACTCCCTCCCTATTGGGGACAGGGGGCGAAGGGGGTCAGCCCCAGCATTTT
D gene: TRBD2; clone size: -; CDR3 length: 18; J gene: TRBJ2-2; V gene: TRBV5-1; CDR3 protein: CASSLVSGRAFGAGELFF; CDR3 DNA: TGCGCCAGCAGCTTGGTCAGCGGGAGGGCCTTTGGGGCCGGGGAGCTGTTTTTT
D gene: -; clone size: -; CDR3 length: 13; J gene: TRBJ1-1; V gene: TRBV6-6; CDR3 protein: CASSPSRGTEAFF; CDR3 DNA: TGTGCCAGCAGCCCGAGCAGGGGCACTGAAGCTTTCTTT
D gene: -; clone size: -; CDR3 length: 12; J gene: TRBJ2-3; V gene: TRBV7-6; CDR3 protein: CASSPGLDTQYF; CDR3 DNA: TGTGCCAGCAGCCCGGGGTTGGATACGCAGTATTTT
D gene: -; clone size: once; CDR3 length: 17; J gene: TRBJ2-7; V gene: TRBV4-1; CDR3 protein: CASSQDLHIGVLREQYF; CDR3 DNA: TGCGCCAGCAGCCAAGATCTACATATCGGGGTTTTGAGGGAGCAGTACTTC
D gene: TRBD1; clone size: -; CDR3 length: 17; J gene: TRBJ1-3; V gene: TRBV28; CDR3 protein: CASSPPRDRPSGNTIYF; CDR3 DNA: TGTGCCAGCAGTCCCCCCCGGGACAGGCCCTCTGGAAACACCATATATTTT
D gene: TRBD2; clone size: -; CDR3 length: 18; J gene: TRBJ2-3; V gene: TRBV15; CDR3 protein: CATSRAGLAGISTDTQYF; CDR3 DNA: TGTGCCACCAGCAGAGCGGGACTAGCGGGTATTAGCACAGATACGCAGTATTTT
D gene: -; clone size: -; CDR3 length: 13; J gene: TRBJ1-2; V gene: TRBV28; CDR3 protein: CASSATTNYGYTF; CDR3 DNA: TGTGCCAGCAGTGCCACAACTAACTATGGCTACACCTTC
D gene: -; clone size: -; CDR3 length: 13; J gene: TRBJ2-1; V gene: TRBV27; CDR3 protein: CASSLPLMNEQFF; CDR3 DNA: TGTGCCAGCAGTTTACCGCTAATGAATGAGCAGTTCTTC
D gene: TRBD1; clone size: -; CDR3 length: 14; J gene: TRBJ2-2; V gene: TRBV19; CDR3 protein: CASSIATGNGELFF; CDR3 DNA: TGTGCCAGTAGTATAGCGACAGGGAACGGGGAGCTGTTTTTT